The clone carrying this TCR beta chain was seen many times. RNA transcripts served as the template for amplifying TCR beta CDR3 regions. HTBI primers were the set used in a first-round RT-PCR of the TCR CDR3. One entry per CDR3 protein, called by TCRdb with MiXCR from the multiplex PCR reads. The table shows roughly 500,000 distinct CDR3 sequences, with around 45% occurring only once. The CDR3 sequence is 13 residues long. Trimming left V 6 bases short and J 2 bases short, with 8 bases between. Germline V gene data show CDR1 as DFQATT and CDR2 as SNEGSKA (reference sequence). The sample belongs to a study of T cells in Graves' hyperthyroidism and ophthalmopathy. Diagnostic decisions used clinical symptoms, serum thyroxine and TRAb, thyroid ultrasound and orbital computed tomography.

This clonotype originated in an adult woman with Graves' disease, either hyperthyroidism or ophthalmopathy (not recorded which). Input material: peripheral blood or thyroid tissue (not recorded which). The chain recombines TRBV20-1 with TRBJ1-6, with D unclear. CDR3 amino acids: CSARSTYNSPLHF. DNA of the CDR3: TGCAGTGCCCGCTCGACCTATAATTCACCCCTCCACTTT.